This T cell receptor beta chain was identified during a study of T cell responses to AZD1222 COVID-19 vaccine. The study's findings and limits: Targeting of unmutated variant regions was reportedly seen in nearly half of spike-specific TCRs.

Second-dose groups at about 4 or about 12 weeks were pooled. V lost 6 bases and J 2 bases, leaving 6 bases between the germline ends. CDR3 length equals 12 residues. Here immunoSEQ multiplex PCR was the method, and the copy in TCRdb shows in-frame clones only, minus some. The table records around 46,000 clones, around nine tenths of them present only once. About this clone itself: Antigen specificity is unknown.

The sequence derives from an adult who received the AZD1222 COVID-19 vaccine. The sequencing here drew on peripheral blood, taken 28 days after the second AZD1222 dose. The genes are TRBV12-3 or TRBV12-4 and TRBJ2-3; unclear D gene. CDR3 sequence: CASSPITDTQYF. The CDR3 coding sequence is TGTGCCAGCAGCCCGATCACAGATACGCAGTATTTT.